Sequencing of this TCR beta chain was carried out in a study of shared clonotypes between healthy human individuals. Sequencing used immunoSEQ multiplex PCR; TCRdb keeps in-frame clones, though not all of them. The data contain about 1.5 million clones, 95% to 99% of them singletons. Trimming left V 1 base short and J 5 bases short, with 11 bases between. From germline, CDR1 is LNHDA and CDR2 SQIVND (reference sequence). The CDR3 extends over 14 amino acids. The rearrangement uses TRBV19 and TRBJ1-1; D is unclear. The sample taken for sequencing was naive CD4+ T cells sorted from blood. Subset indicated: CD45RA+ positively selected. This TCR derives from a young man in good health. CDR3 nucleotide sequence: TGTGCCAGTAGTATAGGGGCAGTTGGGACTGAAGCTTTCTTT. Residues: CASSIGAVGTEAFF.